What follows are 29 T cell receptor beta chains derived from one specimen sequenced in a study of breast tumors, draining lymph nodes, adjacent tissues. Samples came from axillary lymph nodes draining the breast cancer. MiXCR was run by TCRdb on the multiplex PCR reads, yielding one entry per CDR3 protein. The data hold around 150,000 distinct CDR3 sequences, with approximately 32% observed a single time. Input material: axillary lymph node tissue. Every receptor here comes from a female donor with breast cancer. Some clones in this sample may be carry-over from other donors' samples.

This clonotype has at least ten counts. This chain's CDR3 is CASSMGLAGGKPDTQYF. The CDR3, as DNA: TGTGCCAGCAGCATGGGACTAGCGGGGGGTAAACCCGATACGCAGTATTTT. The chain recombines TRBV5-8 with TRBJ2-3; 15 bases match TRBD2. There are 17 residues in the CDR3. Germline V gene data show CDR1 as SGHTS and CDR2 as YDEGEE. The V segment lost 4 bases and the J segment 6 bases; nucleotides outside the gene matches: 9.

There are many counts of this clonotype. The chain recombines TRBV20-1 with TRBJ2-7; 7 bases are a match to TRBD2. With V trimmed by 3 bases and J by 0 bases, 8 bases remained unmatched. The germline V gene encodes CDR1 DFQATT and CDR2 SNEGSKA (reference sequence). This CDR3 region has 15 residues. Here the CDR3 reads CSASSAGDSSYEQYF. The CDR3 region has the DNA TGCAGTGCTAGTAGTGCGGGAGACAGCTCCTACGAGCAGTACTTC.

This clonotype was seen many times. CDR3 sequence reads: CASSGGVKQPQHF. The CDR3 bases are TGTGCCAGCAGTGGAGGGGTGAAACAGCCCCAGCATTTT. The V gene is TRBV6-5, the J gene TRBJ1-5; TRBD1 might be the D (5 bases). CDR3 length equals 13 residues. V lost 5 bases, J lost 7 bases, and 12 bases lay in between. CDR1 is MNHEY, CDR2 SVGAGI, per germline.

The chain joins TRBV6-2 or TRBV6-3 to TRBJ2-7, with D possibly matching TRBD1 (5 bases). Germline CDR1 reads MNHEY; CDR2 reads SVGEGT. The CDR3 length is 14 residues. The DNA for the CDR3 is TGTGCCAGCAGTCACTCAGGTACAGGCTACGAGCAGTACGTC. Translated: CASSHSGTGYEQYV.

This clonotype was recorded once. The germline gene is not matched at one end of the junction; a read error may be the cause. The rearrangement joins TRBV2 to TRBJ1-2; tentatively, D is TRBD1 (5 bases). The CDR3 consists of 13 residues. Germline CDR1 SNHLY, CDR2 FYNNEI. The CDR3 sequence: CASSGLAQGPQSF. The CDR3 bases are TGTGCCAGCAGCGGCCTAGCTCAGGGCCCCCAGTCCTTC.

This clonotype was counted a few times. A much more abundant neighbour one base away suggests this may be a read error. The chain links TRBV20-1 to TRBJ2-3; TRBD1 agrees at 8 bases. The CDR3 runs to 12 residues. Germline-derived CDR1 and CDR2 are DFQATT and SNEGSKA (reference sequence). This chain's CDR3 is CSAADRADTPYF. The DNA of the CDR3 is TGCAGTGCCGCGGACAGGGCCGATACGCCGTATTTT.

About this clonotype itself: Sequence at one end of the junction differs from germline and may be a read error. This chain connects TRBV20-1 to TRBJ1-2, with a weak D call TRBD1 (5 bases). Germline loops: CDR1 DFQATT, CDR2 SNEGSKA (reference sequence). CDR3 length: 15 residues. The CDR3 here is CSARVSQGDIYGHTF. In nucleotides, the CDR3 is TGCAGTGCTAGAGTCTCTCAGGGCGACATCTATGGCCACACCTTC.

CDR3 region: CTISSGTGEKLFF. CDR3 nucleotides: TGTACTATCAGTTCCGGGACAGGCGAAAAACTGTTTTTT. The chain links TRBV10-3 to TRBJ1-4; 8 positions agree with TRBD1. CDR3 length: 13 amino acids. Germline V gene data show CDR1 as ENHRY and CDR2 as SYGVKD.

Many counts were recorded for this clonotype. The junction does not match germline at one end; this may be a read error. The J gene is TRBJ1-6, the V gene TRBV6-5; maybe TRBD1 (5 bases). The CDR3 loop spans 14 amino acids. Germline V CDR1 and CDR2: MNHEY, SVGAGI. CDR3 sequence reads: CASSHSRGNSPLHF. The CDR3, as DNA: TGTGCCAGCAGTCACTCGCGGGGCAATTCACCCCTCCACTTT.

Turning to this clonotype: The conserved final phenylalanine or tryptophan is absent from the CDR3, which likely points to a read error. Because the CDR3's place on the DNA is in doubt, the DNA is left out and the CDR3 is given as listed by TCRdb. The chain carries TRBV2 and TRBJ1-4. With termini counted, the CDR3 has 8 amino acids. The germline gives CDR1 SNHLY, CDR2 FYNNEI. The CDR3 region is CASSEKGQ.

This clonotype was counted many times. The gene calls are TRBV19 and TRBJ1-5, with D uncertain. The CDR3 extends over 15 amino acids. The ends were cut back, 1 base at V and 1 base at J, with 8 bases in the middle. Germline values: CDR1 LNHDA, CDR2 SQIVND (reference sequence). CDR3 DNA sequence: TGTGCCAGTAGTATAGTTTCCGGGAGCAATCAGCCCCAGCATTTT. Its translation: CASSIVSGSNQPQHF.

This clonotype was seen many times. The chain carries TRBV3-1 and TRBJ2-1; D remains unclear. CDR3 length equals 11 residues. Trimming removed 2 bases from V and 8 bases from J, with 4 bases in between. CDR1 and CDR2 (germline): LGHDT, YNNKEL (reference sequence). CDR3: CASSQQDEQFF. Written as DNA, the CDR3 is TGTGCCAGCAGCCAACAAGATGAGCAGTTCTTC.

This clonotype was counted at least ten times. This sequence joins TRBV3-1 and TRBJ1-6; D might be TRBD1 (6 bases). V was cut by 1 base and J by 7 bases, with 11 bases left in between. Germline V gives CDR1 LGHDT, CDR2 YNNKEL (reference sequence). The CDR3 extends over 15 amino acids. The CDR3 bases are TGTGCCAGCAGCCAAGTCGGACAGAGCAATTCACCCCTCCACTTT. Amino acids: CASSQVGQSNSPLHF.

At least ten counts were recorded for this clonotype. This chain uses TRBV14 with TRBJ2-5, with 11 bases lining up with TRBD2. The CDR3 is 17 amino acids. V trimming: 1 base; J trimming: 4 bases; junction bases outside the gene matches: 8. Germline V gives CDR1 SGHDN, CDR2 FVKESK. CDR3 bases: TGTGCCAGCAGCCAAGGTCTAGCGGGGGGACGTCTAGAGACCCAGTACTTC. This codes for CASSQGLAGGRLETQYF.

In its sample, this clonotype was seen many times. V usage is TRBV10-1 and J usage is TRBJ2-7; D call uncertain. The CDR3 contains 13 residues. V lost 0 bases and J lost 7, with 10 bases in between. CDR1 and CDR2 from the germline V gene are WNHNN and SYGVQD (reference sequence). The CDR3, as DNA: TGCGCCAGCAGTGAGTCTGTCGGTGGGGAGCAGTACTTC. Translated, it gives CASSESVGGEQYF.

This clonotype has at least ten counts. The V gene is TRBV6-5, the J gene TRBJ2-5; either TRBD1 or TRBD2 may fit D (5 bases each). CDR1 MNHEY and CDR2 SVGAGI come from the germline V gene. Trimming shortened V by 7 bases and J by 1 base, and 16 bases separated the two germline ends. The CDR3 totals 15 residues. The CDR3 region is CASNKGRRLQETQYF. The CDR3 DNA reads as TGTGCCAGCAATAAGGGGAGAAGACTCCAAGAGACCCAGTACTTC.

With regard to this clonotype: Since the CDR3 does not end with the conserved phenylalanine or tryptophan, this likely comes from a read error. Because the CDR3's place on the DNA is in doubt, the DNA is left out and the CDR3 is given as listed by TCRdb. This rearrangement joins TRBV7-9 to TRBJ2-2; TRBD2 is taken as the D call from the table, unchecked against the DNA. The CDR3 numbers 17 amino acids, ends counted. The germline V gene encodes CDR1 SEHNR and CDR2 FQNEAQ (reference sequence). The CDR3 here is CASSLAWTTTNTGERMS.

This clonotype appeared many times. The V call is TRBV2, the J call TRBJ1-1, with a possible D match to TRBD1 (6 bases). The CDR3 length is 13 residues. The V end was cut by 6 bases, the J end by 6 bases, with 14 bases between. In germline, CDR1 is SNHLY, CDR2 FYNNEI. The DNA of the CDR3 is TGTGCCAGCAGAGTACAGGGTTTCGCTGAAGCTTTCTTT. Residues: CASRVQGFAEAFF.

This chain connects TRBV20-1 to TRBJ1-2, with 9 bases identical to TRBD1. The V gene end was trimmed by 1 base and the J gene end by 4 bases; junction bases not matched to a gene: 4. The CDR3 covers 14 residues. Germline CDR1 DFQATT, CDR2 SNEGSKA (reference sequence). The chain's CDR3 is CSARVGQGAYGYTF. The DNA for the CDR3 is TGCAGTGCTAGAGTGGGACAGGGAGCCTATGGCTACACCTTC.

This clonotype showed up many times. The chain combines TRBV5-1 with TRBJ1-6; D unclear. Trimming removed 5 bases at V and 9 bases at J, with 15 bases between. The germline gives CDR1 SGHRS, CDR2 YFSETQ. The CDR3 runs 14 residues. The CDR3 loop is CASRPWTLGSPLHF. The CDR3 DNA is TGCGCCAGCAGGCCCTGGACCCTGGGTTCACCCCTCCACTTT.

This clonotype appeared many times. The chain carries TRBV10-3 and TRBJ2-5, with D perhaps matching TRBD2 (6 bases). This CDR3 comprises 13 residues. V dropped 3 bases and J dropped 9 bases, with 14 bases sitting between them. CDR1 is ENHRY and CDR2 is SYGVKD in the germline V gene. The CDR3 nucleotides are TGTGCCATCAGTGATGCAGTACCGGGGGCCCAGTACTTC. Translation gives CAISDAVPGAQYF.

This clonotype was seen repeatedly, ten times or more. As DNA, the CDR3 is TGTGCCAGCAGCATGGGCGCGCCGCGAGGGTACCAAGAGACCCAGTACTTC. This sequence encodes CASSMGAPRGYQETQYF. V and J are TRBV5-5 and TRBJ2-5, with a possible D match to TRBD2 (5 bases). Per the germline V gene, CDR1 is SGHKS and CDR2 is YYEKEE (reference sequence). This CDR3 spans 17 amino acids. The germline V and J ends were trimmed by 4 bases and 0 bases, with 19 bases remaining between them.

This clonotype was detected many times. The chain links TRBV7-6 to TRBJ1-2, with a weak D call TRBD1 (6 bases). Trimming took 4 bases from V and 4 from J, leaving 16 bases between them. The CDR3 runs 15 residues. The V gene's germline CDR1 is SGHVS and CDR2 FNYEAQ. The CDR3: CASSSTRGGSYGYTF. The CDR3 coding sequence is TGTGCCAGCAGCTCTACTAGGGGGGGCAGCTATGGCTACACCTTC. Supplemented by reference TRBV7-6 and TRBJ1-2, the full variable domain reads GAGVSQSPRYKVTKRGQDVALRCDPISGHVSLYWYRQALGQGPEFLTYFNYEAQQDKSGLPNDRFSAERPEGSISTLTIQRTEQRDSAMYRCASSSTRGGSYGYTFGSGTRLTVV.

This clonotype is a singleton in its sample. This may arise from a read error, as a much more abundant clone is one base away. The J gene is TRBJ1-5, the V gene TRBV7-8; no firm D call. The length of the CDR3 is 13 residues. Trimming took off 1 base at V and 7 bases at J, with 8 bases between the two ends. The germline V gene encodes CDR1 SGHVS and CDR2 FQNEAQ. The CDR3 DNA follows: TGTGCCAGCAGCTTAGTAGGTAGACAGCCCCAGCATTTT. Protein product: CASSLVGRQPQHF.

This clonotype has a count of ten or more. This sequence joins TRBV27 and TRBJ2-7; 9 bases fit TRBD1. Germline V gene lookup returns CDR1 MNHEY and CDR2 SMNVEV (reference sequence). The CDR3 contains 14 residues. The junction had 4 bases not matched to a gene; V was cut back by 4 bases and J by 3 bases. This CDR3 reads CASSSGTGIYEQYF. CDR3 nucleotide sequence: TGTGCCAGCAGTTCCGGGACAGGGATCTACGAGCAGTACTTC.

Details on this clonotype: A much larger clone is a single base away; this may be a read error. The CDR3 DNA follows: TGTGCCAGCAGCCTCGGACTAGCGGCTTTGAATGAGCAGTTCTTC. Protein: CASSLGLAALNEQFF. This chain joins TRBV11-3 and TRBJ2-1; 10 bases map to TRBD2. In germline, CDR1 is SGHNT, CDR2 YENEEA. The CDR3 sequence is 15 residues long. The V gene end was trimmed by 5 bases and the J gene end by 7 bases; junction bases not matched to a gene: 8.

This clonotype has a count of ten or more. This chain's CDR3 is CASIDRAVSDEQYF. The CDR3, as DNA: TGTGCCAGCATTGACAGGGCAGTCTCGGACGAGCAGTACTTC. The chain joins TRBV6-1 to TRBJ2-7; 7 nucleotides line up with TRBD1. V trimming: 7 bases; J trimming: 5 bases; junction bases outside the gene matches: 11. The length of the CDR3 is 14 residues. CDR1 is MNHNS, CDR2 SASEGT, per germline.

This clonotype came up a few times. The chain couples TRBV12-3 or TRBV12-4 to TRBJ2-4; 11 bases fit TRBD1. V trimming: 3 bases; J trimming: 0 bases; junction bases outside the gene matches: 10. The CDR3 is made up of 19 amino acids. The CDR3 reads CASSLTGQGVPAAKNIQYF. DNA of the CDR3: TGTGCCAGCAGTTTGACGGGACAGGGGGTCCCAGCAGCCAAAAACATTCAGTACTTC.

Concerning this clonotype itself: This clone may be a read error of a much larger clone one base away. This chain connects TRBV19 to TRBJ2-3, with D tentatively TRBD1 (6 bases). The CDR3 length is 14 residues. CDR1 LNHDA and CDR2 SQIVND come from the germline V gene (reference sequence). Trimming stripped 8 bases from V and 4 bases from J, with 16 bases between. DNA of the CDR3: TGTGCCAGTGCCCAGACAGGTGCGGCAGATACGCAGTATTTT. Translation: CASAQTGAADTQYF.